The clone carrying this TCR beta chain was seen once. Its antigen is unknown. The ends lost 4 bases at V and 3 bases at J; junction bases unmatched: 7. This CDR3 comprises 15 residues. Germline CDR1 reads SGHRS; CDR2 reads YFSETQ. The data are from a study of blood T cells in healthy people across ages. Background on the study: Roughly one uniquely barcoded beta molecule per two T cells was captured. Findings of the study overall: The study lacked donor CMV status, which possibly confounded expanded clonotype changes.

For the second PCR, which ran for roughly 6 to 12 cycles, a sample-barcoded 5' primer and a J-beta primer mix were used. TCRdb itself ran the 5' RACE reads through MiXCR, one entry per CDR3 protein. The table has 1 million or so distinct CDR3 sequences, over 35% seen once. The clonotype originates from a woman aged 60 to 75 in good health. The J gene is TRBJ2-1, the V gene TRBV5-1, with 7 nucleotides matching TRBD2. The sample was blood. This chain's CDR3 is CASSPVGTNYNEQFF. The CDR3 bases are TGCGCCAGCAGCCCCGTCGGGACTAACTACAATGAGCAGTTCTTC.